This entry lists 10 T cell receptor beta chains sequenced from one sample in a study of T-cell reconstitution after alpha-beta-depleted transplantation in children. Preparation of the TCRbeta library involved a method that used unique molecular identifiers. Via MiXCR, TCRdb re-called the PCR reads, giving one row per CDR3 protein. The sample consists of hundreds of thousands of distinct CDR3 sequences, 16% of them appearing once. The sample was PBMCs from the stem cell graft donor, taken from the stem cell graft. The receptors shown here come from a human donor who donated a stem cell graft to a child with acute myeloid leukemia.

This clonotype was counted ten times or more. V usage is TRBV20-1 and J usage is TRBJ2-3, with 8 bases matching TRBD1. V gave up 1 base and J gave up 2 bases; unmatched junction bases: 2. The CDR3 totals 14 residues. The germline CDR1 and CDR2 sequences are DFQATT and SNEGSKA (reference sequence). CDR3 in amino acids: CSARGQGTTDTQYF. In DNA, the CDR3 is TGCAGTGCTAGAGGACAGGGGACCACAGATACGCAGTATTTT.

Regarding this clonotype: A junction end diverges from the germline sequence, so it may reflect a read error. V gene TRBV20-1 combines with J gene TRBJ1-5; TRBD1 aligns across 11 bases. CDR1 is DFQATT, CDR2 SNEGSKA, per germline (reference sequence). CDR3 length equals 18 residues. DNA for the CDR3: TGCTGTGCTAGAGATTGGACAGGGGGCCGGGCCAGCAATCAGCCCCAGCATTTT. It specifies CCARDWTGGRASNQPQHF.

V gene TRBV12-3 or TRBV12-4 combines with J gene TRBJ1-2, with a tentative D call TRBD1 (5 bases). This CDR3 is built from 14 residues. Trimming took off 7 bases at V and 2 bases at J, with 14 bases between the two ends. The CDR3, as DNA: TGTGCCAGCACCTTGGGACGAGAAAACTATGGCTACACCTTC. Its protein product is CASTLGRENYGYTF.

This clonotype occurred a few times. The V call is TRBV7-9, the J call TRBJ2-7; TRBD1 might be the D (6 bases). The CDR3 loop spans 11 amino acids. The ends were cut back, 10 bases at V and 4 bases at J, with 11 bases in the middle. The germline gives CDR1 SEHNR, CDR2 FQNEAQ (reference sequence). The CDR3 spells CATGTWYEQYF. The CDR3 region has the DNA TGTGCCACCGGGACATGGTACGAGCAGTACTTC.

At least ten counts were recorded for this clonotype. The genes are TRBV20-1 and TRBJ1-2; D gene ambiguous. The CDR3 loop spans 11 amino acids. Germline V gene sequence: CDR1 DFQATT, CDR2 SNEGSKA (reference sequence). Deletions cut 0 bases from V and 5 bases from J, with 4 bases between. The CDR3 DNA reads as TGCAGTGCTAGAGAATCTTATGGCTACACCTTC. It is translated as CSARESYGYTF.

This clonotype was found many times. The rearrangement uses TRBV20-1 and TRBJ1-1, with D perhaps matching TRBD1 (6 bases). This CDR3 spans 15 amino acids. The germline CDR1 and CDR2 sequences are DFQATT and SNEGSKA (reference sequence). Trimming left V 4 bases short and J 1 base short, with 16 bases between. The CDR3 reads CSATDPGTPNTEAFF. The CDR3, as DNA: TGCAGTGCTACGGATCCAGGGACACCGAACACTGAAGCTTTCTTT.

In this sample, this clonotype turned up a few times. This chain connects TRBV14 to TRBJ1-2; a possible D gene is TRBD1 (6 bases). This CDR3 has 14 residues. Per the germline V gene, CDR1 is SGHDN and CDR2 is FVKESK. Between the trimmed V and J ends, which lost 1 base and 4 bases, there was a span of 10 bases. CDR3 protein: CASSQGGGGYGYTF. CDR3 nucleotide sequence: TGTGCCAGCAGCCAAGGAGGAGGGGGCTATGGCTACACCTTC.

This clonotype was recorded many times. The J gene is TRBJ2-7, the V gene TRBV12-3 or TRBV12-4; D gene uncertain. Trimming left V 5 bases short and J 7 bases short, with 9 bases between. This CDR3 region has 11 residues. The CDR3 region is CASSREVEQYF. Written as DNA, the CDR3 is TGTGCCAGCAGTCGAGAGGTGGAGCAGTACTTC.

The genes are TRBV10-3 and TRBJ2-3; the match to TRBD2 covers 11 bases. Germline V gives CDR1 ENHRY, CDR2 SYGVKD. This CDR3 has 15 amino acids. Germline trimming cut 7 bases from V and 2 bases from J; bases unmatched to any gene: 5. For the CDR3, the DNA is TGTGCCATCACTGGGACTAGCGGACCCACAGATACGCAGTATTTT. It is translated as CAITGTSGPTDTQYF.

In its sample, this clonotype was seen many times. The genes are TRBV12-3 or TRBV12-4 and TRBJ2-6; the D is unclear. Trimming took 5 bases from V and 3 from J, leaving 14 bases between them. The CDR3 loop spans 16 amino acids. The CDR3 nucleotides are TGTGCCAGCAGTAAGATAAGGTCGGATGGGGCCAACGTCCTGACTTTC. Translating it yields CASSKIRSDGANVLTF.